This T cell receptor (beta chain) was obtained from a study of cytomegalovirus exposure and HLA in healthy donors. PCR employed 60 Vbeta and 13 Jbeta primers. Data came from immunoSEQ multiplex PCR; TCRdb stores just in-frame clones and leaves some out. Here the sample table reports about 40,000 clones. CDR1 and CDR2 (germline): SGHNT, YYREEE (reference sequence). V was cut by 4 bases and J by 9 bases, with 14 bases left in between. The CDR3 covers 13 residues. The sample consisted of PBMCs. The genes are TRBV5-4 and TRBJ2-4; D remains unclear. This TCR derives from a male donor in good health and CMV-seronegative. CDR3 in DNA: TGTGCCAGCAGCCCTGGCGGAGATGGCATTCAGTACTTC. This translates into CASSPGGDGIQYF.